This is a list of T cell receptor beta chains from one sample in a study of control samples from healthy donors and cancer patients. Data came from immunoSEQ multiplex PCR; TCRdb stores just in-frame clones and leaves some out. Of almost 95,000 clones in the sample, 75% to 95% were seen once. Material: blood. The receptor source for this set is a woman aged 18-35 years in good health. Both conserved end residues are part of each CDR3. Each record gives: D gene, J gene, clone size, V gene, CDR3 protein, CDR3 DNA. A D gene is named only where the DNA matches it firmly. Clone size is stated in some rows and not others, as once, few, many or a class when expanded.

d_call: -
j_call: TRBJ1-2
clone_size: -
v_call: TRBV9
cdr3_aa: CASSVRGNYGYTF
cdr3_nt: TGTGCCAGCAGCGTACGTGGGAACTATGGCTACACCTTC

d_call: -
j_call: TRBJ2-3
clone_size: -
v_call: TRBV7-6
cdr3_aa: CASSSLGDTQYF
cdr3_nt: TGTGCCAGCAGCTCGTTAGGAGATACGCAGTATTTT

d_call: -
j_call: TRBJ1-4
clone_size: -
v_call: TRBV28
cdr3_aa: CASSSSLGAREKLFF
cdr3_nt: TGTGCCAGCAGTTCCTCGTTGGGGGCAAGAGAAAAACTGTTTTTT

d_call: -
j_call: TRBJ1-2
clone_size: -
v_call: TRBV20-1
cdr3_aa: CSASSAPSNYGYTF
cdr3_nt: TGCAGTGCTAGTAGTGCCCCCTCTAACTATGGCTACACCTTC

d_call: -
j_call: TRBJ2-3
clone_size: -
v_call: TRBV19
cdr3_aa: CASSIGRFPSPDTQYF
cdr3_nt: TGTGCCAGTAGTATTGGGCGGTTCCCTTCCCCAGATACGCAGTATTTT

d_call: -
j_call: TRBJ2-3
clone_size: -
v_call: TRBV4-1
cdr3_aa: CASSQEGGPTDTQYF
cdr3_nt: TGCGCCAGCAGCCAAGAGGGGGGGCCCACAGATACGCAGTATTTT

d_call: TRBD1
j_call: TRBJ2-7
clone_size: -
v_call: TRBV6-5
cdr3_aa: CASKDGPDRAGEQYF
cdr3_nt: TGTGCCAGCAAAGACGGTCCGGACAGGGCAGGCGAGCAGTACTTC

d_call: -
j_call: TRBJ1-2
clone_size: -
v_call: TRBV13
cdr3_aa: CASSLQAGDENYGYTF
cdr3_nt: TGTGCCAGCAGCTTACAAGCAGGGGATGAAAACTATGGCTACACCTTC

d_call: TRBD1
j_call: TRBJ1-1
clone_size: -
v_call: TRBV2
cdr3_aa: CASSGGSTEAFF
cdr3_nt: TGTGCCAGCTCAGGGGGGTCGACTGAAGCTTTCTTT

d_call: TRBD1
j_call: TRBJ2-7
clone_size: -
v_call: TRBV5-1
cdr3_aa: CASSLAGPGTAVYEQYF
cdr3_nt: TGCGCCAGCAGCTTGGCCGGGCCCGGGACAGCTGTCTACGAGCAGTACTTC

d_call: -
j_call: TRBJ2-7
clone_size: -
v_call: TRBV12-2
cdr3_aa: CASRLALAGIADEQYF
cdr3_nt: TGTGCAAGTCGCTTAGCACTAGCGGGGATCGCCGACGAGCAGTACTTC

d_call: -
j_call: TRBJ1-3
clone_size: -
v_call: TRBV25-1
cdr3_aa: CASSGPPDGNTIYF
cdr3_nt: TGTGCCAGCAGTGGACCACCCGATGGAAACACCATATATTTT

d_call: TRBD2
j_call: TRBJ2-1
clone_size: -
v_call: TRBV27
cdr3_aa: CASSSLAGGGQFF
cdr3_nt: TGTGCCAGCAGTTCCCTAGCGGGGGGAGGGCAGTTCTTC

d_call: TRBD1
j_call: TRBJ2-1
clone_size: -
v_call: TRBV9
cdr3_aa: CASTPRGTGGLGEQFF
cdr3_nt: TGTGCCAGCACCCCACGAGGGACAGGGGGCTTGGGTGAGCAGTTCTTC

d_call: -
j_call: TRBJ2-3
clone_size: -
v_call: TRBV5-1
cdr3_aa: CASSLGPVTDTQYF
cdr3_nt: TGCGCCAGCAGCTTGGGGCCAGTGACAGATACGCAGTATTTT

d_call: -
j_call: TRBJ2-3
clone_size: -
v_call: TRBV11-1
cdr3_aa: CVSSLAGGRYTDTQYF
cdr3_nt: TGTGTCAGCAGCTTAGCAGGAGGCCGATACACAGATACGCAGTATTTT

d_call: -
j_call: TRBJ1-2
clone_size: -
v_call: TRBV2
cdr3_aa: CASSGSRDPNYGYTF
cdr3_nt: TGTGCCAGCAGTGGGAGCCGGGACCCTAACTATGGCTACACCTTC

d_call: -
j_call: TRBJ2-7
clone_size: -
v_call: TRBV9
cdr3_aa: CASSVVGDDEQYF
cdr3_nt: TGTGCCAGCAGCGTAGTAGGGGATGACGAGCAGTACTTC

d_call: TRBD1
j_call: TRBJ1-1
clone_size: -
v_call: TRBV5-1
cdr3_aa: CASSLRPTGDAEAFF
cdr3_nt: TGCGCCAGCAGCTTGAGGCCTACAGGGGACGCTGAAGCTTTCTTT

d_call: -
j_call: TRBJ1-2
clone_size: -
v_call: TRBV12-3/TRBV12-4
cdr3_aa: CASAGSLYGYTF
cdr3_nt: TGTGCCAGCGCAGGGTCACTCTATGGCTACACCTTC

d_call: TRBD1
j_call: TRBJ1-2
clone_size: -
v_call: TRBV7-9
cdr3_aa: CASSLNPGQGDGYTF
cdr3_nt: TGTGCCAGCAGCTTAAATCCGGGACAGGGGGATGGCTACACCTTC

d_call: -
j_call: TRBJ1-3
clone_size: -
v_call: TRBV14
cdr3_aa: CASSQEGGFYNTIYF
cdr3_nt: TGTGCCAGCAGCCAAGAGGGAGGGTTCTATAACACCATATATTTT

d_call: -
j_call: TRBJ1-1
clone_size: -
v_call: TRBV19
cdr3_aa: CASRIIRGQGSTNTEAFF
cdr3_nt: TGTGCCAGTAGGATTATAAGAGGCCAGGGGTCTACGAACACTGAAGCTTTCTTT

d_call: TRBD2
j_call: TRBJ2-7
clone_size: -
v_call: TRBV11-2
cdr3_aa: CASSPGLAGGEQYF
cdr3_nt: TGTGCCAGCAGCCCAGGACTAGCGGGAGGCGAGCAGTACTTC

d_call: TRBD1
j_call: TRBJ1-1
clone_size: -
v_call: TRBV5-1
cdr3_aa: CASSQGGVTEAFF
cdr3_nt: TGCGCCAGCAGCCAAGGGGGCGTCACTGAAGCTTTCTTT

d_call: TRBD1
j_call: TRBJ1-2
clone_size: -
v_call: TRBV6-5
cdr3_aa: CASGDRGVYGYTF
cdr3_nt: TGTGCCAGCGGAGACAGGGGAGTATATGGCTACACCTTC

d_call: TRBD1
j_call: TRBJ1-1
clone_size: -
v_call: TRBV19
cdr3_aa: CASSLTGGTEAFF
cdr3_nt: TGTGCCAGTAGTTTAACAGGGGGAACTGAAGCTTTCTTT

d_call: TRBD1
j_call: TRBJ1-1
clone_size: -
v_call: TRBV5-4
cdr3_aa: CASSSGQGNTEAFF
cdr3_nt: TGTGCCAGCAGCTCCGGACAGGGGAACACTGAAGCTTTCTTT

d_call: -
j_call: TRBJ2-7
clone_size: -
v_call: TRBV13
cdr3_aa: CASSYRAIRNEQYF
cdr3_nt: TGTGCCAGCAGCTACAGGGCTATAAGGAACGAGCAGTACTTC

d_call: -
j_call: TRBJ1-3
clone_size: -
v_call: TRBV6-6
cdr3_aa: CASSRGAGPDSGNTIYF
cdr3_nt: TGTGCCAGCAGCCGAGGGGCGGGCCCGGACTCTGGAAACACCATATATTTT

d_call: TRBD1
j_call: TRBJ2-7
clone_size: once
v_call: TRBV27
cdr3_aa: CASSLNRGPYEQYF
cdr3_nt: TGTGCCAGCAGTTTAAACAGGGGGCCCTACGAGCAGTACTTC

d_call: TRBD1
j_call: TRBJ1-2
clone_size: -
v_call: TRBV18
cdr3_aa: CASSPPDRGSGYTF
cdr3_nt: TGTGCCAGCTCACCACCGGACAGGGGAAGCGGCTACACCTTC

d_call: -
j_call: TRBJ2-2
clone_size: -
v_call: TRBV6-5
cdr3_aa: CASISPTGELFF
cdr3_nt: TGTGCCAGCATCTCCCCCACCGGGGAGCTGTTTTTT

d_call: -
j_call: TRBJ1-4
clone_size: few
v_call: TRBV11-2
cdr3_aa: CASSLDVDEKLFF
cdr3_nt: TGTGCCAGCAGCTTAGATGTAGATGAAAAACTGTTTTTT

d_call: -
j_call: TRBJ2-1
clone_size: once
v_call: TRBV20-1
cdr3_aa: CSASNRRGSYNEQFF
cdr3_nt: TGCAGTGCTAGTAATCGTCGGGGGTCCTACAATGAGCAGTTCTTC

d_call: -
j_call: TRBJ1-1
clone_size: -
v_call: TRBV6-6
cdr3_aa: CASSYSGGGNTEAFF
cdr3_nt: TGTGCCAGCAGTTACTCAGGGGGAGGGAACACTGAAGCTTTCTTT

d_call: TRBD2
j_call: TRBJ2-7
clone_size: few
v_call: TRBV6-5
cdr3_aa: CASSRRGGAYEQYF
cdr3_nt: TGTGCCAGCAGTCGGCGGGGGGGGGCCTACGAGCAGTACTTC

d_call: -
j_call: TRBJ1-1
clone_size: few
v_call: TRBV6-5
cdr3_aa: CASCPGGRRNTEAFF
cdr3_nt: TGTGCCAGCTGTCCTGGTGGGAGGAGAAACACTGAAGCTTTCTTT

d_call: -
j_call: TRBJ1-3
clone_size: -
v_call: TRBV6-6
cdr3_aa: CASIGGGSGNTIYF
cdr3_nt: TGTGCCAGCATCGGGGGAGGCTCTGGAAACACCATATATTTT

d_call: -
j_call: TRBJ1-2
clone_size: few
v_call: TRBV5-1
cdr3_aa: CASRPQGTANYGYTF
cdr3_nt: TGCGCCAGCCGACCACAGGGAACGGCTAACTATGGCTACACCTTC